This TCR beta chain was sequenced for a study of tumor-infiltrating lymphocytes in oesophageal squamous cell carcinoma. TCRdb re-called the PCR reads with MiXCR, one entry per CDR3 protein. The table records roughly 20,000 distinct CDR3 sequences, more than 30% of them present only once. CDR3 size: 11 residues. Per germline, CDR1 KGHSH and CDR2 LQKENI. The sequenced sample was esophageal tumor tissue. The rearrangement links TRBV18 to TRBJ2-7; unclear D gene. The better agreement between TRBJ2-1 and the DNA end casts doubt on the J call. This TCR was recovered from a male donor with esophageal squamous cell carcinoma. This chain's CDR3 is CASSALHEQFF. Here the CDR3 DNA reads TGTGCCAGCTCAGCTCTGCATGAGCAGTTCTTC.